One T cell receptor (beta chain) is described in this entry. CDR1 and CDR2 (germline): MDHEN, SYDVKM. The CDR3 has 16 amino acids. V was clipped by 7 bases and J by 9 bases; unmatched bases: 18. The data were taken from a study of response to subunit inactivated influenza vaccine. Via MiXCR, TCRdb re-called the RT-PCR reads, giving one row per CDR3 protein. Here the sample spans roughly 520,000 distinct CDR3 sequences, around 25% being singletons. The input for sequencing was CD4+ T cells sorted from PBMCs, taken roughly 5 days after vaccination. This receptor was obtained from a man in his forties or fifties who received an inactivated influenza vaccine. J is TRBJ2-1 and V is TRBV28, with 7 bases identical to TRBD2. The CDR3 region has the DNA TGTGCCAGCACGGGGTTACGACGTGGCGGGAGATCTGAGCAGTTCTTC. Its translation is CASTGLRRGGRSEQFF. The full variable domain, rest sourced from reference TRBV28 and TRBJ2-1, is DVKVTQSSRYLVKRTGEKVFLECVQDMDHENMFWYRQDPGLGLRLIYFSYDVKMKEKGDIPEGYSVSREKKERFSLILESASTNQTSMYLCASTGLRRGGRSEQFFGPGTRLTVL.